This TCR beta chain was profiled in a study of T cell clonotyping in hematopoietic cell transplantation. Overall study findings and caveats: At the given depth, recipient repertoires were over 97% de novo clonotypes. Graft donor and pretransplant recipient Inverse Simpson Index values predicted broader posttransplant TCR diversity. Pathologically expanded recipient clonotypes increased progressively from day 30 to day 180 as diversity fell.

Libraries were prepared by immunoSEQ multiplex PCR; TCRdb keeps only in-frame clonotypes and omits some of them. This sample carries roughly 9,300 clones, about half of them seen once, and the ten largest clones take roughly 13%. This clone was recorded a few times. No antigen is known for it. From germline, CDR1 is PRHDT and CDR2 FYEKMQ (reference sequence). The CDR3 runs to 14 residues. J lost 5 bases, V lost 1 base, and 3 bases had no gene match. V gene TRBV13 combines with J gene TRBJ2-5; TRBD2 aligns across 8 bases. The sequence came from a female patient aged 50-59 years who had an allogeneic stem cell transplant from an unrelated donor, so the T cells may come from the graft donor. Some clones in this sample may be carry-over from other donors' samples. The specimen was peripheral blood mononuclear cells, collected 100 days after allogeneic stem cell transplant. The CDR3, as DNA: TGTGCCAGCAGCTTAGTAGCGGGGATCGAGACCCAGTACTTC. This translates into CASSLVAGIETQYF. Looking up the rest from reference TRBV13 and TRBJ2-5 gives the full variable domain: AAGVIQSPRHLIKEKRETATLKCYPIPRHDTVYWYQQGPGQDPQFLISFYEKMQSDKGSIPDRFSAQQFSDYHSELNMSSLELGDSALYFCASSLVAGIETQYFGPGTRLLVL.